These T cell receptor beta chains were read from a single sample in a study of radiotherapy plus CTLA-4 blockade in lung cancer. Sequenced by immunoSEQ multiplex PCR; TCRdb stores in-frame clones only, minus some. The sample contains about 49,000 clones, over 75% of which appear only once. The sequences come from peripheral blood, collected from a patient treated with radiotherapy plus ipilimumab. The receptors here all came from a human donor with non-small cell lung cancer whose response to radiotherapy plus ipilimumab could not be evaluated. The CDR3 runs from the conserved cysteine through the conserved F or W. Fields, in order: CDR3 length, clone size, D gene, V gene, J gene, CDR3 protein, CDR3 DNA. D genes are given only for firm matches. Only part of the rows carry a size: once, few, many, or a class if the clone is expanded.

17	.	TRBD2	TRBV4-3	TRBJ2-7	CASSQDPWGGTLYEQYF	TGCGCCAGCAGCCAAGATCCATGGGGGGGGACCCTCTACGAGCAGTACTTC
14	.	.	TRBV6-5	TRBJ2-5	CASSPPGLLETQYF	TGTGCCAGCAGCCCCCCGGGACTCTTAGAGACCCAGTACTTC
14	.	TRBD2	TRBV28	TRBJ2-1	CASGSGSANNEQFF	TGTGCCAGCGGGAGCGGGAGCGCGAACAATGAGCAGTTCTTC
17	.	.	TRBV7-6	TRBJ1-5	CASSSPVYRAVTQPQHF	TGTGCCAGCAGCTCACCCGTGTACAGAGCGGTGACTCAGCCCCAGCATTTT
12	.	.	TRBV28	TRBJ1-2	CASSLIDRGYTF	TGTGCCAGCAGTTTAATTGACAGGGGCTACACCTTC
15	.	TRBD1	TRBV5-1	TRBJ1-1	CASSSQGGGNTEAFF	TGCGCCAGCAGCTCGCAGGGGGGCGGGAACACTGAAGCTTTCTTT
13	.	.	TRBV28	TRBJ1-5	CAREPGRQEPQHF	TGTGCCAGGGAACCTGGGCGCCAGGAGCCCCAGCATTTT
14	.	TRBD1	TRBV7-2	TRBJ2-5	CASSLAKGQGAQYF	TGTGCCAGCAGCTTAGCGAAGGGACAGGGGGCCCAGTACTTC
15	.	TRBD1	TRBV4-2	TRBJ1-2	CASSQGAGQTYGYTF	TGTGCCAGCAGCCAAGGGGCGGGACAGACCTATGGCTACACCTTC
15	.	.	TRBV6-6	TRBJ2-2	CASTRERANTGELFF	TGTGCCAGCACCCGAGAGAGGGCCAACACCGGGGAGCTGTTTTTT
14	.	.	TRBV19	TRBJ2-5	CASSRTEIKETQYF	TGTGCCAGTAGCCGGACAGAGATAAAGGAGACCCAGTACTTC
16	.	TRBD1	TRBV11-2	TRBJ2-3	CASREQGQASTDTQYF	TGTGCCAGCAGGGAACAGGGACAGGCCAGCACAGATACGCAGTATTTT
11	.	.	TRBV6-6	TRBJ2-7	CASSLYYEQYF	TGTGCCAGCAGTTTGTACTACGAGCAGTACTTC
15	few	TRBD1	TRBV4-1	TRBJ1-1	CASSPDRGRWTEAFF	TGCGCCAGCAGCCCGGACAGGGGGCGCTGGACTGAAGCTTTCTTT
16	.	TRBD2	TRBV5-6	TRBJ2-3	CASSPSGRWMADTQYF	TGTGCCAGCAGCCCTAGCGGGAGATGGATGGCGGATACGCAGTATTTT
18	.	TRBD2	TRBV5-4	TRBJ2-3	CASSGLAGGLPRTDTQYF	TGTGCCAGCAGCGGGCTAGCGGGGGGGCTTCCCCGCACAGATACGCAGTATTTT
18	.	TRBD2	TRBV27	TRBJ2-2	CASSLSQTSGTNTGELFF	TGTGCCAGCAGTTTATCACAGACTAGCGGGACGAACACCGGGGAGCTGTTTTTT
14	.	.	TRBV7-2	TRBJ1-1	CASSLAGVTTEAFF	TGTGCCAGCAGCTTAGCAGGGGTAACGACTGAAGCTTTCTTT
15	few	.	TRBV6-5	TRBJ1-2	CASRLHRVRRDGYTF	TGTGCCAGCAGACTCCACAGGGTCCGTCGCGATGGCTACACCTTC
18	.	TRBD2	TRBV5-6	TRBJ2-5	CASSTRLAGDPRQETQYF	TGTGCCAGCAGCACCCGACTAGCGGGGGACCCCCGACAAGAGACCCAGTACTTC
14	.	TRBD1	TRBV5-1	TRBJ1-2	CASSPRQGVDGYTF	TGCGCCAGCAGCCCCCGACAGGGAGTGGATGGCTACACCTTC
13	.	TRBD2	TRBV6-1	TRBJ2-7	CASSVSGGALQYF	TGTGCCAGCAGTGTAAGCGGGGGGGCGTTACAGTACTTC
16	.	.	TRBV18	TRBJ2-7	CASSPGVGAGLHEQYF	TGTGCCAGCTCACCAGGGGTAGGAGCGGGTCTCCACGAGCAGTACTTC
14	once	TRBD1	TRBV5-5	TRBJ1-5	CASSLVQGDQPQHF	TGTGCCAGCAGCTTGGTACAGGGGGACCAGCCCCAGCATTTT
17	.	TRBD2	TRBV10-2	TRBJ2-5	CASGGFGREALQETQYF	TGCGCCAGCGGCGGGTTCGGGCGGGAGGCCCTCCAAGAGACCCAGTACTTC
13	.	TRBD2	TRBV9	TRBJ2-7	CASSGGTSGEQYF	TGTGCCAGCAGCGGTGGGACTAGCGGGGAGCAGTACTTC
14	.	TRBD2	TRBV7-6	TRBJ2-7	CASSTTGTSYEQYF	TGTGCCAGCAGCACAACCGGGACTAGCTACGAGCAGTACTTC
16	.	TRBD2	TRBV10-3	TRBJ2-1	CATMGGLAGGYNEQFF	TGTGCCACCATGGGGGGACTAGCGGGGGGGTACAATGAGCAGTTCTTC